Included here is one TCR beta chain sequence, with context. The sample holds one count of this clone. Which antigen it targets is not known. No base quality values were provided; no much bigger clone lies one nucleotide off. The time point label on this specimen signifies: sample from a COVID-19-recovered individual after infection. Donors were patients who had recovered from mild-to-severe COVID-19. Memory T cell samples that were not cultured went straight to sequencing right after ex vivo isolation. From peripheral blood mononuclear cells, the researchers isolated CD4+ total memory, central memory, effector memory and circulating T follicular helper cells. The CDR3, cysteine through phenylalanine, is 17 amino acids long. The CDR3 DNA has 51 bases and is translated from base 1. Germline trimming: 2 bases from V, 3 bases from J; junction bases outside gene matches: 10. Per the germline V gene (reference sequence), SEHNR is the CDR1 and FQNEAQ is the CDR2.

The library was prepared using the immunoSEQ multiplex PCR assay. The paper's data handling went like this. The Chao-Jaccard similarity index and the number of shared clonotypes were used to measure repertoire overlap between subsets. TCRdb re-hosts the immuneACCESS table, in-frame sequences only. Its copies lack some clones; in the studies checked, an unresolved V gene accounts for under half of them, and the cause for the rest is not known. For V, J and clone size, that table is used; D and trimming come from the DNA. Counted in this sample were about 75,000 clones; roughly 85% of them appeared once. About 0.61% of the sample comes from the top ten. The data belong to a study of CD4 T cell repertoires in COVID-19 (dated by TCRdb to the early 2020s). Background for the entire study: For cross-reactivity analysis, CFSE-low cells were expanded with IL-2 for 10 days, then relabeled and restimulated with spike proteins from other coronaviruses. In three recovered individuals, the researchers analyzed the TCR Vbeta repertoire of SARS-CoV-2-reactive T cells at the subset level. The study characterized naturally processed CD4+ T cell responses to SARS-CoV-2 spike and nucleoprotein in COVID-19-recovered individuals, using TCR Vbeta sequencing to assess clonal composition. Beyond this particular receptor, the publication reports: Between about 6 and 26% of SARS-CoV-2 clonotypes were also detected in secondary cultures stimulated with SARS-CoV and/or HKU1 spike, a finding consistent with cross-reactivity. Several of the most expanded SARS-CoV-2-reactive clonotypes were present in two or all three memory subsets, which suggests intraclonal diversification.

The starting material was CD4+ T cells from peripheral blood, obtained after recovery from COVID-19. This receptor was identified in a human donor who had COVID-19. This chain joins TRBV7-9 to TRBJ2-4; 7 junctional bases match TRBD2. At the DNA level, the sequence is TGTGCCAGCAGCTTATGGCTGGGCGGCGGGGGCAAAAACATTCAGTACTTC. Its protein reads: CASSLWLGGGGKNIQYF. The reference TRBV7-9 and TRBJ2-4 proteins fill in what lies around the CDR3, so the full variable domain reads DTGVSQNPRHKITKRGQNVTFRCDPISEHNRLYWYRQTLGQGPEFLTYFQNEAQLEKSRLLSDRFSAERPKGSFSTLEIQRTEQGDSAMYLCASSLWLGGGGKNIQYFGAGTRLSVL.